A single sample gave rise to the 14 T cell receptor beta chains below, sequenced in a study of CD8+CD57+ T cells in acquired aplastic anemia. Genomic DNA templated the TCR beta VDJ and CDR3 profiling. TCRdb independently ran MiXCR on the reads; one entry per CDR3 protein. The table records some 150,000 distinct CDR3 sequences, about two thirds of them present only once. Before being chosen for sequencing, patients had shown CD8+CD57+ cell expansion by flow cytometry. Sequencing used sorted CD4+, CD8+, or CD8+CD57+ T cells (not recorded which) from PBMCs. These receptors all come from a human donor with aplastic anemia.

The chain employs TRBV10-3 and TRBJ1-6; 11 bases fit TRBD1. The length of the CDR3 is 16 residues. Unmatched junction bases numbered 3, after V lost 4 bases and J lost 4 bases. Germline loops: CDR1 ENHRY, CDR2 SYGVKD. CDR3 region: CAISAGTGGYNSPLHF. The CDR3 nucleotides read TGTGCCATCAGTGCCGGGACAGGGGGATATAATTCACCCCTCCACTTT.

The V gene is TRBV6-6, the J gene TRBJ1-3; D ambiguous. Per the germline V gene, CDR1 is MNHNY and CDR2 is SVGAGI (reference sequence). The CDR3 spans 14 residues. The V and J ends lost 5 bases and 6 bases respectively, with 14 bases between them. CDR3 protein: CASSEDKAVNTIYF. CDR3 bases: TGTGCCAGCAGTGAAGATAAGGCAGTAAACACCATATATTTT.

This rearrangement joins TRBV24-1 to TRBJ1-1; no reliable D call. Deletions cut 5 bases from V and 11 bases from J, with 17 bases between. This CDR3 has 13 amino acids. The germline V gene has CDR1 KGHDR and CDR2 SFDVKD. The CDR3 DNA is TGTGCCACCAGTGTTGGCCCCATGGGCGACGCTTTCTTT. The encoded protein is CATSVGPMGDAFF.

This clonotype has more than one count but fewer than ten. The gene calls are TRBV19 and TRBJ2-7, with unresolved D. This CDR3 is 14 amino acids long. Germline V gene data show CDR1 as LNHDA and CDR2 as SQIVND (reference sequence). The ends were cut back, 4 bases at V and 2 bases at J, with 12 bases in the middle. The CDR3 nucleotides read TGTGCCAGTAGTACGACGAGTGGGGCCTACGAGCAGTACTTC. Translating gives CASSTTSGAYEQYF.

V is TRBV20-1 and J is TRBJ2-7; no firm D call. Between the trimmed V and J ends, which lost 3 bases and 2 bases, there was a span of 5 bases. The CDR3 is 11 amino acids. The germline CDR1 and CDR2 sequences are DFQATT and SNEGSKA (reference sequence). CDR3 sequence reads: CSASRAYEQYF. Written as DNA, the CDR3 is TGCAGTGCTAGTAGGGCCTACGAGCAGTACTTC.

V is TRBV5-1 and J is TRBJ1-1; D uncertain. There are 13 residues in the CDR3. Trimming shortened V by 3 bases and J by 3 bases, and 9 bases separated the two germline ends. Germline values: CDR1 SGHRS, CDR2 YFSETQ. The CDR3 loop is CASSSLMDTEAFF. The CDR3 coding sequence is TGCGCCAGCAGCTCCCTCATGGACACTGAAGCTTTCTTT. The whole variable domain, remainder taken from reference TRBV5-1 and TRBJ1-1, is KAGVTQTPRYLIKTRGQQVTLSCSPISGHRSVSWYQQTPGQGLQFLFEYFSETQRNKGNFPGRFSGRQFSNSRSEMNVSTLELGDSALYLCASSSLMDTEAFFGQGTRLTVV.

The chain joins TRBV25-1 to TRBJ2-2; D remains unclear. Between the trimmed V and J ends, which lost 1 base and 9 bases, there was a span of 12 bases. The CDR3 length is 14 residues. Germline loops: CDR1 MGHDK, CDR2 SYGVNS. The CDR3 loop reads CASSESVSTRELFF. The CDR3 nucleotides read TGTGCCAGCAGTGAATCCGTCAGTACCCGGGAGCTGTTTTTT. Combining the CDR3 with reference TRBV25-1 and TRBJ2-2 gives the whole variable domain EADIYQTPRYLVIGTGKKITLECSQTMGHDKMYWYQQDPGMELHLIHYSYGVNSTEKGDLSSESTVSRIRTEHFPLTLESARPSHTSQYLCASSESVSTRELFFGEGSRLTVL.

CDR3 in amino acids: CSARPDTQSSYEQYF. CDR3 nucleotide sequence: TGCAGTGCTAGACCAGACACCCAGAGCTCCTACGAGCAGTACTTC. The rearrangement links TRBV20-1 to TRBJ2-7; D is unresolved. This CDR3 comprises 15 residues. V was cut by 2 bases and J by 0 bases, with 14 bases left in between. Germline loops: CDR1 DFQATT, CDR2 SNEGSKA (reference sequence).

CDR3 region: CSAIGQGGPEAFF. The CDR3 DNA sequence: TGCAGTGCAATCGGACAGGGGGGACCTGAAGCTTTCTTT. The rearrangement links TRBV20-1 to TRBJ1-1; 10 nucleotides align to TRBD1. The ends lost 6 bases at V and 6 bases at J; junction bases unmatched: 7. The length of the CDR3 is 13 residues. Germline lookup yields CDR1 DFQATT and CDR2 SNEGSKA (reference sequence).

The chain couples TRBV19 to TRBJ2-2; D may be TRBD1 (6 bases). From germline, CDR1 is LNHDA and CDR2 SQIVND (reference sequence). The CDR3 totals 15 residues. The V end lost 5 bases, the J end lost 1 base, and 11 bases lay between the germline ends. CDR3 sequence reads: CASSRQDLNTGELFF. Here the CDR3 DNA reads TGTGCCAGTAGTCGACAGGACCTGAACACCGGGGAGCTGTTTTTT.

The chain joins TRBV2 to TRBJ2-2; weak D call: TRBD2 (6 bases). The CDR3 sequence is 15 residues long. Germline loops: CDR1 SNHLY, CDR2 FYNNEI. Between the trimmed V and J ends, which lost 7 bases and 8 bases, there was a span of 20 bases. CDR3 DNA sequence: TGTGCCAGCATCGCTGCCCAGCGTGGAGGGGGGGAGCTGTTTTTT. Encoded protein: CASIAAQRGGGELFF.

The chain couples TRBV5-4 to TRBJ1-2; TRBD1 is a possible D gene (6 bases). The CDR3 length is 12 residues. V was cut by 7 bases and J by 8 bases, with 15 bases left in between. Germline V gene lookup returns CDR1 SGHNT and CDR2 YYREEE (reference sequence). The CDR3 coding sequence is TGTGCCAGCTACTCGGGGGCCTGGGGCTACACCTTC. Protein sequence: CASYSGAWGYTF.

This clonotype was seen once. The chain couples TRBV12-5 to TRBJ1-6, with TRBD1 matching 9 bases. J was trimmed by 6 bases and V by 6 bases; bases with no gene match: 3. This CDR3 spans 14 amino acids. Looked up from germline, CDR1 is LGHNT and CDR2 is FRNRAP. The CDR3 DNA reads as TGTGCTAGTGGGCCGGGACAGGGTAATTCACCCCTCCACTTT. This encodes CASGPGQGNSPLHF.

This clonotype was counted only a few times. The chain carries TRBV2 and TRBJ1-2; D is possibly TRBD1 (6 bases). In germline, CDR1 is SNHLY, CDR2 FYNNEI. V lost 4 bases to trimming and J lost 6 bases, with 9 bases between them. The length of the CDR3 is 12 residues. For the CDR3, the DNA is TGTGCCAGCAGTGGGACAGTCCATGGCTACACCTTC. It codes for CASSGTVHGYTF. Filled out from reference TRBV2 and TRBJ1-2, the complete variable domain reads EPEVTQTPSHQVTQMGQEVILRCVPISNHLYFYWYRQILGQKVEFLVSFYNNEISEKSEIFDDQFSVERPDGSNFTLKIRSTKLEDSAMYFCASSGTVHGYTFGSGTRLTVV.